The clone carrying this TCR beta chain was found a few times. Antigen unknown. The record originates from a study of OX40 agonist ivuxolimab in advanced cancers. Study summary: Ivuxolimab, which is an agonistic anti-OX40 (CD134) antibody, was administered to the patients. Checkpoint inhibitors had been given previously to 40% of patients. General observations from the study: Near-lowest levels of clonal expansion characterized partial responders at 0.1-3.0 mg/kg.

Repertoires were generated with immunoSEQ multiplex PCR, while TCRdb's copy carries only in-frame clones and drops some. Among about 26,000 clones, approximately 90% were seen once, and the ten largest hold approximately 19%. Trimming removed 1 base at V and 6 bases at J, with 12 bases between. The CDR3 consists of 15 residues. Looked up from germline, CDR1 is MGHDK and CDR2 is SYGVNS. The sequence came from an adult with an advanced solid tumor such as melanoma, head and neck, liver or kidney cancer. Here the sequenced sample was CD4+ or CD8+ T cells sorted from blood, taken in a trial of the OX40 agonist ivuxolimab. The V and J genes are TRBV25-1 and TRBJ1-4, with a possible D match to TRBD1 (5 bases). The CDR3 loop reads CASSELEGRDEKLFF. DNA for the CDR3: TGTGCCAGCAGTGAATTAGAAGGCAGGGATGAAAAACTGTTTTTT.